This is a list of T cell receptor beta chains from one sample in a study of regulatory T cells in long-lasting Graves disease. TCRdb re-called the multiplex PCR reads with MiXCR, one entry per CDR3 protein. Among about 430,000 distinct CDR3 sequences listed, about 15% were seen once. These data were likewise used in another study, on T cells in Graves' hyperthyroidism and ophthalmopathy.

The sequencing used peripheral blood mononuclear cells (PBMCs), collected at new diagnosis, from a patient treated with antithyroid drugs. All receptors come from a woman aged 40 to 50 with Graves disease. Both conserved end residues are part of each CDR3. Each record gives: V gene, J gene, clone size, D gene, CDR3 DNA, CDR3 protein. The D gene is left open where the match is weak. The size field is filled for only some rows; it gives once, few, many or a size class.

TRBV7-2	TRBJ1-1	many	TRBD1	TGTGCCAGCAGCAAGACAGGGGGCAACACTGAAGCTTTCTTT	CASSKTGGNTEAFF
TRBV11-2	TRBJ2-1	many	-	TGTGCCAGCAGCTTTAGGGGGGGGCAGTTCTTC	CASSFRGGQFF
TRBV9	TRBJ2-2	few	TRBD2	TGTGCCAGCAGCCTTTACAGCGGGAGGGCCAGCGGGGAGCTGTTTTTT	CASSLYSGRASGELFF
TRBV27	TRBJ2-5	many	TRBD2	TGTGCCAGCAGTTTGGGCAACTTAGCGGGAGTGGGGGAGACCCAGTACTTC	CASSLGNLAGVGETQYF
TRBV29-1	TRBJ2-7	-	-	TGCAGCGTTGATGTGGGCACCCCTTCCGAGCAGTACTTC	CSVDVGTPSEQYF
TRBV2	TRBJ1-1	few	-	TGTGCCAGCAGCGAAGGTCCCAGGGGAAGTCACGAAGCTTTCTTT	CASSEGPRGSHEAFF
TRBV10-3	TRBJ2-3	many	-	TGTGCCATCAGTGGGGGGGATACGCAGTATTTT	CAISGGDTQYF
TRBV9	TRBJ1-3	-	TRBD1	TGTGCCAGCAGCGTAAGAGGGGACAGGGCTGGAAACACCATATATTTT	CASSVRGDRAGNTIYF
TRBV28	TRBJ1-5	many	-	TGTGCCAGCATCAAACAGGGAAACTATAGCAATCAGCCCCAGCATTTT	CASIKQGNYSNQPQHF
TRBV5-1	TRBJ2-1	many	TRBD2	TGCGCCAGCAGGCTAGCGGGAGAAAAATACAATGAGCAGTTCTTC	CASRLAGEKYNEQFF
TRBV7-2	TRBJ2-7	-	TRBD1	TGTGCCAGCAGCTGGATCACCCCAGGGGGATTGAACGAGCAGTACTTC	CASSWITPGGLNEQYF
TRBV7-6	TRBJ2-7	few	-	TGTGCCAGCAGTCCCGGCAGTGGACCGACCTACTACGAGCAGTACTTC	CASSPGSGPTYYEQYF
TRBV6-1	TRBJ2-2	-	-	TGTGCCAGCAGTGGACAGGAAGGGTACACCGGGGAGCTGTTTTTT	CASSGQEGYTGELFF
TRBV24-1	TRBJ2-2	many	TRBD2	TGTGCCACCAGTGATGCGGGAGGGGGGTACACCGGGGAGCTGTTTTTT	CATSDAGGGYTGELFF
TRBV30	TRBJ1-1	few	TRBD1	TGTGCCTCATCTCCCCCCAGGACAGGGAGCACTGAAGCTTTCTTT	CASSPPRTGSTEAFF
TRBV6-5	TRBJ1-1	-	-	TGTGCCAGCAGTTACTCGGGACAAGGGTACACTGAAGCTTCCTTT	CASSYSGQGYTEASF
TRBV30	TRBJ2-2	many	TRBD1	TGTGCCTGGGCCGGGACAGGGATCACCGGGGAGCTGTTTTTT	CAWAGTGITGELFF
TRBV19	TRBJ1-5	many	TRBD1	TGTGCCAGTAGTCTGACAGGGGGCATCGATAGCAATCAGCCCCAGCATTTT	CASSLTGGIDSNQPQHF
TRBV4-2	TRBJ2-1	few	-	TGTGCCAGCAGCCAAGAAGGGAGCGGGTGGTCCTACAATGAGCAGTTCTTC	CASSQEGSGWSYNEQFF
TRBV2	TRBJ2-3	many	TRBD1	TGTGCCACCAGGGACAGGGGGCGCTTAGATACGCAGTATTTT	CATRDRGRLDTQYF
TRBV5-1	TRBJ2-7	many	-	TGCGCCAGCAGCTTGGGTTCTAGAAGCGAGCAGTACTTC	CASSLGSRSEQYF
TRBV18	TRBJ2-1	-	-	TGTGCCAGCTCACTTGGACAGTTCAATGAGCAGTTCTTC	CASSLGQFNEQFF
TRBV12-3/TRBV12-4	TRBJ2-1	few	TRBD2	TGTGCCAGCAGCCTTAGTGGACTAGCGGGAGATTTCAAGGAGCAGTTCTTC	CASSLSGLAGDFKEQFF
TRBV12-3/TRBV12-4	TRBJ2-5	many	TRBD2	TGTGCCAGCAGTCACACTAGCGGGCAAGAGACCCAGTACTTC	CASSHTSGQETQYF
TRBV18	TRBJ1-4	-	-	TGTGCCAGCTCCCACAACGGGGGGCGAGGGGAAAAACTGTTTTTT	CASSHNGGRGEKLFF
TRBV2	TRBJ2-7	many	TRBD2	TGTGCCAGCAGTGAAGAGATCGGGACTAGCTCCGACGAGCAGTACTTC	CASSEEIGTSSDEQYF
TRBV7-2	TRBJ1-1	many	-	TGTGCCAGCAGTACGGGAGGAGGAATGGGGACTGAAGCTTTCTTT	CASSTGGGMGTEAFF
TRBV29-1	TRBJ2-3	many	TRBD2	TGCAGCGTTGGATCAGCGGGAGGTCGAGATACGCAGTATTTT	CSVGSAGGRDTQYF
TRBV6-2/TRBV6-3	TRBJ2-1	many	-	TGTGCCAGCAGTGAAATGTCAACGGCTGCGAGGCAGTTCTTC	CASSEMSTAARQFF
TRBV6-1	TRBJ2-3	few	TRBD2	TGTGCCAGCACCCGGACTAGTGGCACAGATACGCAGTATTTT	CASTRTSGTDTQYF
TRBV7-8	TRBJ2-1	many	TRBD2	TGTGCCAGCAGCTTAGTGGCAGGGCAGGGAGGGAGGAATGAGCAGTTCTTC	CASSLVAGQGGRNEQFF
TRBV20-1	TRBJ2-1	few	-	TGCAGTGCTTCCGGGACATCCTACAATGAGCAGTTCTTC	CSASGTSYNEQFF
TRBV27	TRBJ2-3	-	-	TGTGCCAGCAGTTGGAGTCGGACGGGCACAGATACGCAGTATTTT	CASSWSRTGTDTQYF
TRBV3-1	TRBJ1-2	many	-	TGTGCCAGCAGCCAAGTATCAGGGATCTCTGGCTACACCTTC	CASSQVSGISGYTF
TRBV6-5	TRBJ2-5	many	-	TGTGCCAGCAGTTATAATACGAGAAAAGAGACCCAGTACTTC	CASSYNTRKETQYF
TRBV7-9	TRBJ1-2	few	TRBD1	TGTGCCAGCAGCCCTCCGGGACAGGGGGGCTATGGCTACACCTTC	CASSPPGQGGYGYTF
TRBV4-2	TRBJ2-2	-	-	TGTGCCAGCAGCCCCTCGGGGCAGGCGAACACCGGGGAGCTGTTTTTT	CASSPSGQANTGELFF
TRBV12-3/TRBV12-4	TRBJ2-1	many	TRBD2	TGTGCCAGCAGTTTGGCTAGCGGGAACAATGAGCAGTTCTTC	CASSLASGNNEQFF
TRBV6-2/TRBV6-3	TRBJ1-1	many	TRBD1	TGTGCCAGCAGTTACTCGACAGGGGCTGGGAACACTGAAGCTTTCTTT	CASSYSTGAGNTEAFF
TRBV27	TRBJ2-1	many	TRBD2	TGTGCCAGCACCCCGGGACTAGAGTACAATGAGCAGTTCTTC	CASTPGLEYNEQFF
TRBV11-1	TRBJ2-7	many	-	TGTGCCAGCAGCTTAAACGCACAGAGTTTAGCCGAGCAGTACTTC	CASSLNAQSLAEQYF
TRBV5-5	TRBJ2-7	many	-	TGTGCCAGCACCCCGGGTAGCGGCTCCTACGAGCAGTACTTC	CASTPGSGSYEQYF
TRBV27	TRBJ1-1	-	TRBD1	TGTGCCAGCAGTTGGGACAGCCTCATGAACACTGAAGCTTTCTTT	CASSWDSLMNTEAFF
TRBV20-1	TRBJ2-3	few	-	TGCAGTTGTGGGATATCAGATACGCAGTATTTT	CSCGISDTQYF
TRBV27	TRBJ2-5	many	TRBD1	TGTGCCAGCAGTTGGACAGGGGTTCAAGAGACCCAGTACTTC	CASSWTGVQETQYF
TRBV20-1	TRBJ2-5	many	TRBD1	TGCAGTGCTGAAGCTTGGGACAGGCAAGAGACCCAGTACTTC	CSAEAWDRQETQYF
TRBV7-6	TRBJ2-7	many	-	TGTGCCAGCAGCCCCCTGGGGGTTTACGAGCAGTACTTC	CASSPLGVYEQYF
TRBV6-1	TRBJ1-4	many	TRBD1	TGTGCCAGCAGTGAACTAGACAGGGGATCTGAAAAACTGTTTTTT	CASSELDRGSEKLFF
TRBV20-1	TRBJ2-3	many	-	TGCAGTGCTAGACCCGGGTTCAGGGGAATGAGCACAGATACGCAGTATTTT	CSARPGFRGMSTDTQYF
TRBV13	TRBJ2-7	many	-	TGTGCCAGCAGCTTAGGGACGCCACCAAGCTCCTACGAGCAGTACTTC	CASSLGTPPSSYEQYF
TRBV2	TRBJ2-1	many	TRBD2	TGTGCCAGCAGTGAAAATTGGTCCAGCGGGAAGGCCCCCTACAATGAGCAGTTCTTC	CASSENWSSGKAPYNEQFF
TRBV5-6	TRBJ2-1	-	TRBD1	TGTGCCAGCAGCAGGGACAGGGGTGAGGAGCAGTTCTTC	CASSRDRGEEQFF
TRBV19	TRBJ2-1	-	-	TGTGCCAGTAGTATAAGTCTGAGCTCCTACAATGAGCAGTTCTTC	CASSISLSSYNEQFF